This T cell receptor (beta chain) was documented in a study of Tregs in tolerant kidney transplant recipients. As for this clone: Its antigen is unidentified. The read terminates 3 residues before the CDR3 end, so the remaining end is supplied by the germline J gene.

Study-wide findings and caveats: The most relevant donor-specific Treg TCRbeta repertoire apparently came from expansion with activated donor B cells.

TCRdb keeps only in-frame clones here, not all; method: immunoSEQ multiplex PCR. The specimen's table records nearly 15,000 clones. Related graft donors supplied nonmyeloablative bone marrow transplants, and mixed chimerism was transient. This CDR3 spans 15 amino acids. V was shortened by 9 bases and J by 0 bases, with 15 bases between the two germline ends. The germline V gene has CDR1 LNHDA and CDR2 SQIVND (reference sequence). V gene TRBV19 combines with J gene TRBJ1-5, with D perhaps TRBD1 (6 bases). The sequence came from a human patient who received a combined kidney and bone marrow transplant. Some T cells may be supplied by the graft donor. Sequenced here: CD4+ T cells from blood (PBMCs), sampled 12 months after the transplant. CDR3 DNA (partial): TGTGCCAGCGAACAGGGACCTTTTAGCAATCAGCCC. This sequence encodes CASEQGPFSNQP. The entire CDR3 is CASEQGPFSNQPQHF.